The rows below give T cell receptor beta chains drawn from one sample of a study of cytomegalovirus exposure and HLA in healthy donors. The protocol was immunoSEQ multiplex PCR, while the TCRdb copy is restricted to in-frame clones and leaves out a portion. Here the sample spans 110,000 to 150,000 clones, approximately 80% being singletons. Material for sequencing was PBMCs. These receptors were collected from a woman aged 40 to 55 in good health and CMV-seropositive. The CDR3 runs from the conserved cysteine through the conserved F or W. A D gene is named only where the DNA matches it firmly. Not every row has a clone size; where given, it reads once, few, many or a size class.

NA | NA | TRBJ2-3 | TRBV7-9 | CASSPRGGLSTDTQYF | TGTGCCAGCAGCCCGAGGGGGGGACTGAGCACAGATACGCAGTATTTT
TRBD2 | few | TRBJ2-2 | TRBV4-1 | CASSQEGLVTGELFF | TGCGCCAGCAGCCAAGAAGGACTAGTCACCGGGGAGCTGTTTTTT
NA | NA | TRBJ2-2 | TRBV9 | CASSVISGELFF | TGTGCCAGCAGCGTAATCTCCGGGGAGCTGTTTTTT
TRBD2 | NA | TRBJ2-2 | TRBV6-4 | CASSGLADTGELFF | TGTGCCAGCAGTGGACTAGCGGACACCGGGGAGCTGTTTTTT
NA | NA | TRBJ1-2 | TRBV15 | CATSRDRQAYGYTF | TGTGCCACCAGCAGAGACCGACAGGCCTATGGCTACACCTTC
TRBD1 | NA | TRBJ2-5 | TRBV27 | CASRPFPGQPGETQYF | TGTGCCAGCAGACCATTTCCGGGACAGCCCGGCGAGACCCAGTACTTC
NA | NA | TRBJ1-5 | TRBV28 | CASSSRVRLIRGQPQHF | TGTGCCAGCAGTTCCCGGGTCAGACTGATAAGAGGGCAGCCCCAGCATTTT
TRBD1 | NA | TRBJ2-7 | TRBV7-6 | CASSSRQGASYEQYF | TGTGCCAGCAGCTCGAGGCAGGGGGCTTCCTACGAGCAGTACTTC
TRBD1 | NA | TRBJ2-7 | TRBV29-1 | CSVAGQGDEQYF | TGCAGCGTTGCTGGACAGGGGGACGAGCAGTACTTC
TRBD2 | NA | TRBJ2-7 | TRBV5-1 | CASSFGLAGGWYEQYF | TGCGCCAGCAGCTTTGGACTAGCGGGAGGGTGGTACGAGCAGTACTTC
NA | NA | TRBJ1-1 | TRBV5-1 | CASSPGHPSAEAFF | TGCGCCAGCAGCCCCGGACACCCGAGCGCTGAAGCTTTCTTT
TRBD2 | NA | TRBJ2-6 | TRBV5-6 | CASSGDGLAYSGANVLTF | TGTGCCAGCAGCGGAGATGGACTAGCCTACTCTGGGGCCAACGTCCTGACTTTC
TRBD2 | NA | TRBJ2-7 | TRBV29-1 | CSFIGTSGAPYEQYF | TGCAGCTTCATCGGGACTAGCGGGGCCCCCTACGAGCAGTACTTC
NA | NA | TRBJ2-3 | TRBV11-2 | CASSSISDTQYF | TGTGCCAGCAGCTCCATTTCAGATACGCAGTATTTT
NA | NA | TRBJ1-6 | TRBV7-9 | CASSFRGYNSPLHF | TGTGCCAGCAGCTTCAGGGGCTATAATTCACCCCTCCACTTT
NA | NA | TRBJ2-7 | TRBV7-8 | CASSLGGTGEQYF | TGTGCCAGCAGCTTGGGAGGAACAGGCGAGCAGTACTTC
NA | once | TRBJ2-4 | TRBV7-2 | CASSYLDRDRENIQYF | TGTGCCAGCAGCTACTTGGACAGAGATAGGGAAAACATTCAGTACTTC
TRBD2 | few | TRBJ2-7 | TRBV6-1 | CASSTYGGVPYEQYF | TGTGCCAGCAGTACATATGGGGGGGTTCCCTACGAGCAGTACTTC
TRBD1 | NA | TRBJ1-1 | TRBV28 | CASSSPGTGGFAPLGVAFF | TGTGCCAGCAGCTCCCCCGGGACAGGGGGCTTCGCCCCTTTGGGGGTAGCTTTCTTT
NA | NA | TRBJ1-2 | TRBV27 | CASSRGGNYGYTF | TGTGCCAGCAGTCGAGGTGGGAACTATGGCTACACCTTC
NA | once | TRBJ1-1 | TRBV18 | CASSPNSRQDFGMNTEAFF | TGTGCCAGCTCACCAAATTCTCGACAGGACTTTGGTATGAACACTGAAGCTTTCTTT
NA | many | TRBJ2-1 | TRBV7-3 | CASSFAEGNEQFF | TGTGCCAGCAGCTTCGCGGAGGGGAATGAGCAGTTCTTC
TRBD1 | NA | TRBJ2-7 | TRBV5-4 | CASTLGTDSYEQYF | TGTGCCAGCACCCTCGGGACAGATTCCTACGAGCAGTACTTC
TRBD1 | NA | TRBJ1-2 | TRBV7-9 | CASSPGTGDYGYTF | TGTGCCAGCAGCCCCGGGACAGGGGACTATGGCTACACCTTC
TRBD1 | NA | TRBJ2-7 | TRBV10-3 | CAISGQGQGYEQYF | TGTGCCATCAGTGGCCAAGGACAGGGCTACGAGCAGTACTTC
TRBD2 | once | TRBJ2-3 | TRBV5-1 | CASSTSGGAADTQYF | TGCGCCAGCAGCACCAGCGGGGGGGCGGCAGATACGCAGTATTTT
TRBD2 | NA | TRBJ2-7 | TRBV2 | CASSEVAGVGYEQYF | TGTGCCAGCAGTGAAGTAGCGGGAGTAGGCTACGAGCAGTACTTC
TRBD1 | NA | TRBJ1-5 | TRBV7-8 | CASSFGTGLHQPQHF | TGTGCCAGCAGCTTCGGGACAGGCCTTCATCAGCCCCAGCATTTT
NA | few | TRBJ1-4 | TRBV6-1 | CASSELGGREKLFF | TGTGCCAGCAGTGAACTTGGGGGCCGGGAAAAACTGTTTTTT
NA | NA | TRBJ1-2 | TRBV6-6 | CASRIAGAGYTF | TGTGCCAGCAGGATAGCGGGGGCGGGCTACACCTTC
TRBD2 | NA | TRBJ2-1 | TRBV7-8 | CASSLAPSGGPYNEQFF | TGTGCCAGCAGCTTAGCCCCTAGCGGGGGGCCCTACAATGAGCAGTTCTTC
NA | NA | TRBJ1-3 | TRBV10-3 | CPIMEEGWDTIYF | TGTCCTATCATGGAAGAGGGTTGGGACACCATATATTTT
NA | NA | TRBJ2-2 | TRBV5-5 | CASSRDTNTGELFF | TGTGCCAGCAGCCGGGACACAAACACCGGGGAGCTGTTTTTT
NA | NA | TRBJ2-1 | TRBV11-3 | CASSFGTSQEQFF | TGTGCCAGCAGCTTCGGGACTTCCCAGGAGCAGTTCTTC